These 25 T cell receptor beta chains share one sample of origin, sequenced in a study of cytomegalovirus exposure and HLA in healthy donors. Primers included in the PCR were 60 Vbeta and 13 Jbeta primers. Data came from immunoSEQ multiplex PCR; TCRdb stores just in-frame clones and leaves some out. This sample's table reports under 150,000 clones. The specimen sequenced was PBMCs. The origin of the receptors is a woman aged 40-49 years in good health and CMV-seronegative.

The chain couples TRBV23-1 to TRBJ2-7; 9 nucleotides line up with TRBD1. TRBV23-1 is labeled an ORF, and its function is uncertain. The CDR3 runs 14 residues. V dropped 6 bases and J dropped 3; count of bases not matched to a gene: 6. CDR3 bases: TGCGCCAGCAGATTCTGGGACAGGGACTACGAGCAGTACGTC. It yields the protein CASRFWDRDYEQYV.

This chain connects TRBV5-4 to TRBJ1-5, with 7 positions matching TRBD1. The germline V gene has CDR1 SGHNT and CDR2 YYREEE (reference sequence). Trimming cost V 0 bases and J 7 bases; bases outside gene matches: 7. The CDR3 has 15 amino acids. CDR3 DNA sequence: TGTGCCAGCAGCTTGGATCGGGCAGGGGGGCAGCCCCAGCATTTT. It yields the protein CASSLDRAGGQPQHF.

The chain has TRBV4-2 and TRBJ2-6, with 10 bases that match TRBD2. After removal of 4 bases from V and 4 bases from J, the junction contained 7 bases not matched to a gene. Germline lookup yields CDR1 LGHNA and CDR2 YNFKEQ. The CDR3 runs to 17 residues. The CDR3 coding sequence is TGTGCCAGCAGCCGAGCGGGGGGGACGCTAGGGGCCAACGTCCTGACTTTC. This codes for CASSRAGGTLGANVLTF.

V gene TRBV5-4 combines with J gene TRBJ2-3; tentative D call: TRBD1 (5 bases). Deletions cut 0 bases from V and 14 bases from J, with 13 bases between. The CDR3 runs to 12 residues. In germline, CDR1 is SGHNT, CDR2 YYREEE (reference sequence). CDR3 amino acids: CASSLDSGFVYF. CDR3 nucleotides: TGTGCCAGCAGCTTGGACTCAGGGTTTGTGTATTTT.

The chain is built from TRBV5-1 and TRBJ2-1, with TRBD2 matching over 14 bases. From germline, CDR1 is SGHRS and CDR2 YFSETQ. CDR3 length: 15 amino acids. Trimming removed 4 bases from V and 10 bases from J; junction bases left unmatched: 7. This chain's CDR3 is CASSTGLAGEGEQFF. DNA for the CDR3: TGCGCCAGCAGCACGGGACTAGCGGGGGAGGGGGAGCAGTTCTTC. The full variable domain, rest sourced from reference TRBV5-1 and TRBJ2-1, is KAGVTQTPRYLIKTRGQQVTLSCSPISGHRSVSWYQQTPGQGLQFLFEYFSETQRNKGNFPGRFSGRQFSNSRSEMNVSTLELGDSALYLCASSTGLAGEGEQFFGPGTRLTVL.

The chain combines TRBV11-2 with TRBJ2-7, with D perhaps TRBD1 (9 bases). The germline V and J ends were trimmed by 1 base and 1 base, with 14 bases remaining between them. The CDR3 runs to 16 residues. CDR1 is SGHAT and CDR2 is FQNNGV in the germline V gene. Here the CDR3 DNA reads TGTGCCAGCAGCTTAGCGGGGGGGACAGGGTCCTACGAGCAGTACTTC. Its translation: CASSLAGGTGSYEQYF.

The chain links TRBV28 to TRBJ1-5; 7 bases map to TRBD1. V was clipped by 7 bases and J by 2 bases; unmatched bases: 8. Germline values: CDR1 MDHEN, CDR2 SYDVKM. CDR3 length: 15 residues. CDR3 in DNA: TGTGCCAGCACCCGGACAGGAGGGCGCAATCAGCCCCAGCATTTT. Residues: CASTRTGGRNQPQHF.

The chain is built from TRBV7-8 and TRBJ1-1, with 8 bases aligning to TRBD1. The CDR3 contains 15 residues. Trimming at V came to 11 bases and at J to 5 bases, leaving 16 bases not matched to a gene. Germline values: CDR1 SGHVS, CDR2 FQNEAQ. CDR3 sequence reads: CAVATGEILWTEAFF. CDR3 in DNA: TGTGCCGTTGCGACAGGGGAAATACTGTGGACTGAAGCTTTCTTT.

CDR3 in DNA: TGTGCCAGCAGCTCTAGTGGCGGGAATGGCTACACCTTC. Translation: CASSSSGGNGYTF. The chain recombines TRBV7-2 with TRBJ1-2; D is ambiguous. V lost 4 bases and J 6 bases, leaving 12 bases between the germline ends. The CDR3 consists of 13 residues. The germline V gene encodes CDR1 SGHTA and CDR2 FQGNSA.

CDR3: CASSVDRGSYGYTF. CDR3 coding DNA: TGTGCCAGCTCAGTGGACAGGGGTTCCTATGGCTACACCTTC. V gene TRBV18 combines with J gene TRBJ1-2, with 9 bases fitting TRBD1. CDR3 length: 14 residues. The V and J ends lost 5 bases and 4 bases, in that order; junction bases with no gene match: 5. In germline, CDR1 is KGHSH, CDR2 LQKENI. The entire variable domain, with the rest obtained from reference TRBV18 and TRBJ1-2, is as follows: NAGVMQNPRHLVRRRGQEARLRCSPMKGHSHVYWYRQLPEEGLKFMVYLQKENIIDESGMPKERFSAEFPKEGPSILRIQQVVRGDSAAYFCASSVDRGSYGYTFGSGTRLTVV.

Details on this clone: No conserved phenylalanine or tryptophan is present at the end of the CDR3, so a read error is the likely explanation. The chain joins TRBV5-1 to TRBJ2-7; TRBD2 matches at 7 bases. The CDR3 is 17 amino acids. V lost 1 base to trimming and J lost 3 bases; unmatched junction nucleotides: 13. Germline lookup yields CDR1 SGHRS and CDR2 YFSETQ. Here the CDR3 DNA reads TGCGCCAGCAGCTTGTCAGCAGGCGGGGGTGCGAACTACGAGCAGTACGCC. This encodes CASSLSAGGGANYEQYA.

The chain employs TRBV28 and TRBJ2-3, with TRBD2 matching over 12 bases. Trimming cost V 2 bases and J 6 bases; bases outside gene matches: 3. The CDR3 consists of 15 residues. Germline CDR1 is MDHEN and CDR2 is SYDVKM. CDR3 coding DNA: TGTGCCAGCAGTTTAGTACTAGCGGGGGGTGATACGCAGTATTTT. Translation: CASSLVLAGGDTQYF.

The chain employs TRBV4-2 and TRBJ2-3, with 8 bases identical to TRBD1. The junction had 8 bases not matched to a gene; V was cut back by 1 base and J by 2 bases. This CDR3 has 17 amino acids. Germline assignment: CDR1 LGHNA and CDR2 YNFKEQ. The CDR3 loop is CASSQGMGQDHTDTQYF. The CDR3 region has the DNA TGTGCCAGCAGCCAAGGTATGGGACAGGACCACACAGATACGCAGTATTTT.

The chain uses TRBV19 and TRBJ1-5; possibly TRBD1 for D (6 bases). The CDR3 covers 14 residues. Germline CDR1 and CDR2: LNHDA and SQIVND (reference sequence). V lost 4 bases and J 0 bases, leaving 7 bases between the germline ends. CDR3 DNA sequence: TGTGCCAGTAGTAACAGGGATAGCAATCAGCCCCAGCATTTT. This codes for CASSNRDSNQPQHF.

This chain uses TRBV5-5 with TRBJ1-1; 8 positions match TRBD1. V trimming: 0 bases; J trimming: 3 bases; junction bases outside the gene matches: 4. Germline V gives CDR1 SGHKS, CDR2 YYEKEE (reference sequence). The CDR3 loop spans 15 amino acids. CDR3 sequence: CASSLDGQGYTEAFF. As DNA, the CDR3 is TGTGCCAGCAGCTTGGATGGACAGGGCTACACTGAAGCTTTCTTT.

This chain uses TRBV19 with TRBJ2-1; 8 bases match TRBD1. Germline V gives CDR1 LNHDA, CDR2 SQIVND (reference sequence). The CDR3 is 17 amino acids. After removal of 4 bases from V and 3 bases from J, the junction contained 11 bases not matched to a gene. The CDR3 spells CASSRYQDRDLYNEQFF. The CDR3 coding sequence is TGTGCCAGTAGTAGATACCAGGACAGGGATCTCTACAATGAGCAGTTCTTC.

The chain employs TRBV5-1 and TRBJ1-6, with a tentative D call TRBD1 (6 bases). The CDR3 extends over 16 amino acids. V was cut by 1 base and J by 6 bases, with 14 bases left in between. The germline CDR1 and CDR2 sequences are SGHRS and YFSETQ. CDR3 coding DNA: TGCGCCAGCAGCTTGTCGGGGGGCGCAGGTAATTCACCCCTCCACTTT. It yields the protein CASSLSGGAGNSPLHF.

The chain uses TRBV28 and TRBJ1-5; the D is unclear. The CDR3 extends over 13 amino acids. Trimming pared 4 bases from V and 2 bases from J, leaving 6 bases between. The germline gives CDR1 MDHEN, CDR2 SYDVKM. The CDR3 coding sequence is TGTGCCAGCAGTTCGGGTCGCAATCAGCCCCAGCATTTT. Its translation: CASSSGRNQPQHF.

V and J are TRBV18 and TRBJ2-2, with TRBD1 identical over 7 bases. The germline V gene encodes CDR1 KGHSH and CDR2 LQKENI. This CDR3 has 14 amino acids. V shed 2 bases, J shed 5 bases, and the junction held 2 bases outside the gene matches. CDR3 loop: CASSPTTGTGELFF. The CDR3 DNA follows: TGTGCCAGCTCACCAACGACAGGGACCGGGGAGCTGTTTTTT.

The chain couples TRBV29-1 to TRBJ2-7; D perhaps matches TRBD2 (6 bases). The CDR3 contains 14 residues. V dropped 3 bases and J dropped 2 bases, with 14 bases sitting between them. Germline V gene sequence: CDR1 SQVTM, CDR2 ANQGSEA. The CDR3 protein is CSVEGGPSPYEQYF. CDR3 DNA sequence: TGCAGCGTTGAGGGAGGACCATCCCCCTACGAGCAGTACTTC.

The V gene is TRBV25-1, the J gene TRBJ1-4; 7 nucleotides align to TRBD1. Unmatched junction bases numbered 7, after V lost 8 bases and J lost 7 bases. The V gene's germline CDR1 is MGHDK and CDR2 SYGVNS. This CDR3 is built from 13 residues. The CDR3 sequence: CASQDREVEKLFF. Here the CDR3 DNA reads TGTGCCAGCCAAGACAGGGAGGTTGAAAAACTGTTTTTT. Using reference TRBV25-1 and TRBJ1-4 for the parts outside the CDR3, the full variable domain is EADIYQTPRYLVIGTGKKITLECSQTMGHDKMYWYQQDPGMELHLIHYSYGVNSTEKGDLSSESTVSRIRTEHFPLTLESARPSHTSQYLCASQDREVEKLFFGSGTQLSVL.

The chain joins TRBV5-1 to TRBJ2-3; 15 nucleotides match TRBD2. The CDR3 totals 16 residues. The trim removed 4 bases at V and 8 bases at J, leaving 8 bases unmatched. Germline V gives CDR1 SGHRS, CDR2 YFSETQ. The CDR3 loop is CASSLWTSGRVGTQYF. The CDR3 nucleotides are TGCGCCAGCAGCCTCTGGACTAGCGGGAGGGTGGGTACGCAGTATTTT.

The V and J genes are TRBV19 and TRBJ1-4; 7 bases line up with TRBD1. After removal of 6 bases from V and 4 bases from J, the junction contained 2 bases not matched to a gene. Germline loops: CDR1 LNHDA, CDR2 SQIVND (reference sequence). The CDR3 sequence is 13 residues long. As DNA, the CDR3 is TGTGCCAGTAGACAGGGGATTAATGAAAAACTGTTTTTT. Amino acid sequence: CASRQGINEKLFF.

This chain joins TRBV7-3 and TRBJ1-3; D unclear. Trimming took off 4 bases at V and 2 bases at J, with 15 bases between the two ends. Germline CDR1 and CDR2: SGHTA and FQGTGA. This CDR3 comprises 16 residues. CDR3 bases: TGTGCCAGCAGCTCCGGACCGACGGGGACTGGAAACACCATATATTTT. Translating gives CASSSGPTGTGNTIYF.

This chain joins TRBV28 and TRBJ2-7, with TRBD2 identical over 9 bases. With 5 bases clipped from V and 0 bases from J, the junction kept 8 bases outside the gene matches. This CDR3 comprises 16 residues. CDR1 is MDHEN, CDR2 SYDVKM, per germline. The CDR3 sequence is CASSPASGDISYEQYF. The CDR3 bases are TGTGCCAGCAGTCCGGCTAGCGGGGATATCTCCTACGAGCAGTACTTC.